What follows are 32 T cell receptor beta chains derived from one specimen sequenced in a study of identical twins (dated by TCRdb to between 2015 and 2016). Library method: 5' RACE. Sequencing was performed on an Illumina HiSeq 2000. TCRdb handled the public reads itself, with Q25 trimming in fastp and clone calling in MiXCR, and kept productive beta chains. Here each entry gathers all rows of one CDR3 protein and keeps the most common genes and DNA. The sample table lists about 900,000 distinct CDR3 sequences, around an eighth of them with a count of one. The top ten constitute around 1.6% of the sample. The sample was also linked to a second study, of yellow fever vaccine responses in identical twins.

Specimen: PBMCs. The receptors derive from a woman under 30 in good health.

CDR3 DNA: TGTGCCAGCAGCCCCAAGGGGGGAGAGACCCAGTACTTC. Its protein product is CASSPKGGETQYF. V gene TRBV7-9 combines with J gene TRBJ2-5; the D gene could be TRBD1 or TRBD2 (6 bases each). The CDR3 has 13 residues. With 5 bases removed from V and 4 bases from J, the gap between germline ends came to 11 bases. Germline V gene lookup returns CDR1 SEHNR and CDR2 FQNEAQ (reference sequence).

The gene calls are TRBV6-1 and TRBJ2-3; D remains unclear. CDR1 is MNHNS and CDR2 is SASEGT in the germline V gene. The CDR3 is 15 residues long. Trimming took 1 base from V and 0 from J, leaving 8 bases between them. Here the CDR3 reads CASSEVRHSTDTQYF. The CDR3 bases are TGTGCCAGCAGTGAAGTTCGGCACAGCACAGATACGCAGTATTTT.

The chain is built from TRBV27 and TRBJ2-7; D ambiguous. The germline CDR1 and CDR2 sequences are MNHEY and SMNVEV (reference sequence). Trimming took off 6 bases at V and 3 bases at J, with 9 bases between the two ends. CDR3 length: 12 residues. The DNA of the CDR3 is TGTGCCAGCAGCAAAAGTGGCTACGAGCAGTACTTC. It specifies CASSKSGYEQYF.

A single count supports this clonotype. The chain employs TRBV6-2 or TRBV6-3 and TRBJ2-1; the D call may be TRBD1 or TRBD2 (5 bases each). Per the germline V gene, CDR1 is MNHEY and CDR2 is SVGEGT. The CDR3 extends over 19 amino acids. The germline V and J ends were trimmed by 0 bases and 8 bases, with 26 bases remaining between them. CDR3 residues: CASSYSTTRPPDWDDEQFF. The CDR3 DNA reads as TGTGCCAGCAGTTACTCGACCACTCGACCACCCGACTGGGACGATGAGCAGTTCTTC.

In its sample, this clonotype was seen many times. The gene calls are TRBV10-3 and TRBJ2-2; D ambiguous. CDR1 and CDR2 from the germline V gene are ENHRY and SYGVKD. The CDR3 spans 13 residues. Trimming shortened V by 3 bases and J by 4 bases, and 6 bases separated the two germline ends. The CDR3 DNA follows: TGTGCCATCAGTGAACAAGTCACCGGGGAGCTGTTTTTT. Its protein is CAISEQVTGELFF.

This rearrangement joins TRBV28 to TRBJ1-5; D might be TRBD1 (5 bases). Looked up from germline, CDR1 is MDHEN and CDR2 is SYDVKM. The CDR3 has 13 residues. Deletions cut 8 bases from V and 7 bases from J, with 15 bases between. The CDR3 here is CASGPSWGQPQHF. The CDR3 nucleotides read TGTGCCAGCGGACCGTCTTGGGGCCAGCCCCAGCATTTT.

The V and J genes are TRBV29-1 and TRBJ2-5; 12 bases line up with TRBD2. The CDR3 runs 12 residues. Unmatched junction bases numbered 1, after V lost 6 bases and J lost 5 bases. CDR1 is SQVTM and CDR2 is ANQGSEA in the germline V gene. For the CDR3, the DNA is TGCAGCGTCGGGACTAGCGGGGAGACCCAGTACTTC. Translating it yields CSVGTSGETQYF.

The chain has TRBV28 and TRBJ2-1; 9 bases fit TRBD1. The CDR3 has 15 amino acids. With 6 bases clipped from V and 7 bases from J, the junction kept 10 bases outside the gene matches. Germline V gene data show CDR1 as MDHEN and CDR2 as SYDVKM. CDR3 loop: CASSQPGQGLNEQFF. The CDR3 nucleotides read TGTGCCAGCAGCCAACCGGGACAGGGACTTAATGAGCAGTTCTTC.

This clonotype turned up a few times. The chain uses TRBV20-1 and TRBJ2-7; 9 bases map to TRBD2. CDR1 and CDR2 from the germline V gene are DFQATT and SNEGSKA (reference sequence). The CDR3 sequence is 15 residues long. The trim removed 6 bases at V and 7 bases at J, leaving 16 bases unmatched. CDR3 sequence (DNA): TGCAGTGCCAAAAAAGCGGGACTAGCAGGGGGTGAGCAGTACTTC. It codes for CSAKKAGLAGGEQYF.

This clonotype was detected only a few times. This chain uses TRBV12-3 or TRBV12-4 with TRBJ1-1; 8 bases fit TRBD1. The CDR3 extends over 14 amino acids. Trimming at V came to 5 bases and at J to 10 bases, leaving 12 bases not matched to a gene. The CDR3 DNA is TGTGCCAGCAGTGGCGGACAGGGTATGAGGCGAGCTTTCTTT. Encoded protein: CASSGGQGMRRAFF.

The chain is built from TRBV6-5 and TRBJ2-7; D gene ambiguous. The CDR3 sequence is 13 residues long. Trimming removed 4 bases at V and 0 bases at J, with 7 bases between. CDR1 is MNHEY and CDR2 is SVGAGI in the germline V gene. The CDR3 sequence is CASSSPHSYEQYF. CDR3 in DNA: TGTGCCAGCAGTTCTCCACACTCCTACGAGCAGTACTTC.

This clonotype was picked up a small number of times. This chain links TRBV20-1 with TRBJ2-7; 8 positions match TRBD1. The CDR3 length is 14 residues. Germline V lookup: CDR1 DFQATT, CDR2 SNEGSKA (reference sequence). After removal of 5 bases from V and 2 bases from J, the junction contained 8 bases not matched to a gene. CDR3 coding DNA: TGCAGTGCTTTACCCGGGGACAGGACCTACGAGCAGTACTTC. It specifies CSALPGDRTYEQYF.

This clonotype was seen only a few times. The chain joins TRBV6-1 to TRBJ2-7; D remains unclear. The CDR3 length is 14 residues. With 2 bases removed from V and 1 base from J, the gap between germline ends came to 9 bases. The germline gives CDR1 MNHNS, CDR2 SASEGT. The DNA for the CDR3 is TGTGCCAGCAGTGAATACAAACCATCCTACGAGCAGTACGTC. Protein sequence: CASSEYKPSYEQYV.

This chain connects TRBV24-1 to TRBJ2-1, with 7 bases that match TRBD1. The length of the CDR3 is 15 residues. J was trimmed by 6 bases and V by 4 bases; bases with no gene match: 8. The germline gives CDR1 KGHDR, CDR2 SFDVKD. The CDR3 loop is CATSDPRTGPNEQFF. Here the CDR3 DNA reads TGTGCCACCAGTGACCCCAGGACAGGTCCCAATGAGCAGTTCTTC.

The V gene is TRBV28, the J gene TRBJ2-3; 7 bases line up with TRBD2. CDR1 is MDHEN and CDR2 is SYDVKM in the germline V gene. The CDR3 is 17 residues long. The ends lost 4 bases at V and 5 bases at J; junction bases unmatched: 15. As DNA, the CDR3 is TGTGCCAGCAGTTCCACAGCCCTCGGGGAGGGCATAGATACGCAGTATTTT. Its protein product is CASSSTALGEGIDTQYF. The full variable domain, its missing parts supplied by reference TRBV28 and TRBJ2-3, is DVKVTQSSRYLVKRTGEKVFLECVQDMDHENMFWYRQDPGLGLRLIYFSYDVKMKEKGDIPEGYSVSREKKERFSLILESASTNQTSMYLCASSSTALGEGIDTQYFGPGTRLTVL.

The chain has TRBV20-1 and TRBJ1-2; D may be TRBD1 (6 bases). V lost 6 bases and J lost 6, with 17 bases in between. From germline, CDR1 is DFQATT and CDR2 SNEGSKA (reference sequence). The CDR3 is 13 amino acids. The CDR3, as DNA: TGCAGTGCCTTGGGGGCGCCAGGCGATGGCTACACCTTC. As protein: CSALGAPGDGYTF.

This clonotype was counted a few times. The chain is built from TRBV13 and TRBJ1-1; maybe TRBD1 (6 bases). Germline loops: CDR1 PRHDT, CDR2 FYEKMQ (reference sequence). V dropped 5 bases and J dropped 5 bases, with 15 bases sitting between them. The CDR3 runs to 14 residues. Written as DNA, the CDR3 is TGTGCCAGCAGCCAAACAGGGTTCGTGACTGAAGCTTTCTTT. Its translation: CASSQTGFVTEAFF.

This clonotype was observed once. V usage is TRBV13 and J usage is TRBJ1-1, with D unclear. This CDR3 spans 14 amino acids. Between the trimmed V and J ends, which lost 5 bases and 2 bases, there was a span of 12 bases. The V gene's germline CDR1 is PRHDT and CDR2 FYEKMQ (reference sequence). The CDR3 coding sequence is TGTGCCAGCAGCCTGTCGGCGACCAACACTGAAGCTTTCTTT. This sequence encodes CASSLSATNTEAFF.

The genes are TRBV5-1 and TRBJ2-5; weak D call: TRBD1 (5 bases). V lost 4 bases to trimming and J lost 5 bases, with 15 bases between them. This CDR3 spans 14 amino acids. CDR1 is SGHRS and CDR2 is YFSETQ in the germline V gene. The CDR3 spells CASSPNQGLETQYF. CDR3 in DNA: TGCGCCAGCAGCCCTAATCAGGGTTTGGAGACCCAGTACTTC.

In this sample, this clonotype turned up a few times. The chain joins TRBV11-2 to TRBJ2-1, with TRBD2 matching 13 bases. Per germline, CDR1 SGHAT and CDR2 FQNNGV. V was clipped by 2 bases and J by 4 bases; unmatched bases: 8. This CDR3 is 18 amino acids long. CDR3 amino acids: CASSLLTSGRNYYNEQFF. CDR3 nucleotides: TGTGCCAGCAGCTTATTGACTAGCGGGAGGAATTATTACAATGAGCAGTTCTTC.

This clonotype came up a few times. J is TRBJ1-1 and V is TRBV6-1; D unresolved. CDR1 and CDR2 (germline): MNHNS, SASEGT. The CDR3 length is 13 residues. V lost 6 bases and J lost 1, with 9 bases in between. In DNA, the CDR3 is TGTGCCAGCAGACAGACAAAGAACACTGAAGCTTTCTTT. This gives the protein CASRQTKNTEAFF.

This clonotype came up a few times. CDR3 amino acids: CAISEPKRLAGGLNTGELFF. CDR3 coding DNA: TGTGCCATCAGTGAGCCGAAGCGTCTAGCGGGAGGGTTGAACACCGGGGAGCTGTTTTTT. The chain carries TRBV10-3 and TRBJ2-2; TRBD2 matches 12 bases. This CDR3 is 20 amino acids long. The V and J ends lost 2 bases and 1 base, in that order; junction bases with no gene match: 11. CDR1 is ENHRY and CDR2 is SYGVKD in the germline V gene.

This clonotype was detected ten times or more. The chain has TRBV12-3 or TRBV12-4 and TRBJ2-1, with 10 bases fitting TRBD1. The CDR3 covers 15 residues. The junction had 8 bases not matched to a gene; V was cut back by 6 bases and J by 6 bases. The CDR3 sequence: CASSNPGQGSNEQFF. As DNA, the CDR3 is TGTGCCAGCAGCAATCCGGGACAGGGGAGCAATGAGCAGTTCTTC.

V gene TRBV5-1 combines with J gene TRBJ1-2; D not certain. Trimming took off 5 bases at V and 1 base at J, with 9 bases between the two ends. CDR3 size: 13 residues. The germline gives CDR1 SGHRS, CDR2 YFSETQ. The CDR3 DNA sequence: TGCGCCAGCAGTTCAGAAAATAACTATGGCTACACCTTC. As protein: CASSSENNYGYTF. The full variable domain, with the rest looked up from reference TRBV5-1 and TRBJ1-2, is KAGVTQTPRYLIKTRGQQVTLSCSPISGHRSVSWYQQTPGQGLQFLFEYFSETQRNKGNFPGRFSGRQFSNSRSEMNVSTLELGDSALYLCASSSENNYGYTFGSGTRLTVV.

This clonotype was counted only a few times. The chain carries TRBV5-1 and TRBJ2-3; TRBD2 agrees at 15 bases. Germline V CDR1 and CDR2: SGHRS, YFSETQ. The trim removed 4 bases at V and 3 bases at J, leaving 6 bases unmatched. CDR3 size: 17 residues. CDR3 coding DNA: TGCGCCAGCAGCACTGGACTAGCGGGGGGGAGGACAGATACGCAGTATTTT. It yields the protein CASSTGLAGGRTDTQYF.

This clonotype has just a few counts. The chain combines TRBV24-1 with TRBJ2-6, with D uncertain. Germline-derived CDR1 and CDR2 are KGHDR and SFDVKD. Trimming stripped 5 bases from V and 0 bases from J, with 7 bases between. This CDR3 contains 15 residues. CDR3 bases: TGTGCCACCAGTGGGCAGAGCTCTGGGGCCAACGTCCTGACTTTC. As protein: CATSGQSSGANVLTF.

This clonotype has a handful of counts. The chain joins TRBV5-1 to TRBJ2-5, with unresolved D. Germline assignment: CDR1 SGHRS and CDR2 YFSETQ. The length of the CDR3 is 14 residues. V was cut by 4 bases and J by 1 base, with 11 bases left in between. The CDR3 DNA sequence: TGCGCCAGCAGCCTAAGGGTGGGCCAAGAGACCCAGTACTTC. Translation gives CASSLRVGQETQYF.

This clonotype was recorded at least ten times. The genes are TRBV28 and TRBJ2-2; the D is unclear. The CDR3 extends over 17 amino acids. The germline CDR1 and CDR2 sequences are MDHEN and SYDVKM. The germline V and J ends were trimmed by 4 bases and 0 bases, with 15 bases remaining between them. The CDR3 loop reads CASSSENGPANTGELFF. CDR3 bases: TGTGCCAGCAGTTCTGAGAACGGACCTGCGAACACCGGGGAGCTGTTTTTT. The variable domain in full, with the rest retrieved from reference TRBV28 and TRBJ2-2, is DVKVTQSSRYLVKRTGEKVFLECVQDMDHENMFWYRQDPGLGLRLIYFSYDVKMKEKGDIPEGYSVSREKKERFSLILESASTNQTSMYLCASSSENGPANTGELFFGEGSRLTVL.

In its sample, this clonotype was seen many times. The rearrangement uses TRBV15 and TRBJ2-3, with 13 bases that match TRBD2. After removal of 9 bases from V and 5 bases from J, the junction contained 8 bases not matched to a gene. Germline assignment: CDR1 LNHNV and CDR2 YYDKDF (reference sequence). The CDR3 has 15 residues. The CDR3 region has the DNA TGTGCCACGACTGGACTAGCGGGAGTATTAGATACGCAGTATTTT. It encodes CATTGLAGVLDTQYF.

The gene calls are TRBV4-2 and TRBJ2-1, with TRBD2 matching over 10 bases. Germline CDR1 LGHNA, CDR2 YNFKEQ. With V trimmed by 0 bases and J by 10 bases, 9 bases remained unmatched. The CDR3 runs 16 residues. The CDR3 loop reads CASSQDRLAGAGEQFF. CDR3 DNA sequence: TGTGCCAGCAGCCAAGATCGTCTAGCGGGAGCTGGAGAGCAGTTCTTC.

This clonotype was observed a handful of times. This chain connects TRBV2 to TRBJ2-2, with D uncertain. V dropped 2 bases and J dropped 1 base, with 8 bases sitting between them. This CDR3 spans 15 amino acids. The germline V gene has CDR1 SNHLY and CDR2 FYNNEI. The CDR3 here is CASSEMILNTGELFF. CDR3 in DNA: TGTGCCAGCAGTGAAATGATTCTGAACACCGGGGAGCTGTTTTTT.

This clonotype was seen more than once but under ten times. This rearrangement joins TRBV6-5 to TRBJ2-7; D remains unclear. The V gene's germline CDR1 is MNHEY and CDR2 SVGAGI. The CDR3 length is 15 residues. V lost 1 base and J lost 2, with 12 bases in between. The CDR3 is CASSYYGLGPYEQYF. The CDR3 DNA reads as TGTGCCAGCAGTTACTACGGCCTCGGCCCCTACGAGCAGTACTTC.